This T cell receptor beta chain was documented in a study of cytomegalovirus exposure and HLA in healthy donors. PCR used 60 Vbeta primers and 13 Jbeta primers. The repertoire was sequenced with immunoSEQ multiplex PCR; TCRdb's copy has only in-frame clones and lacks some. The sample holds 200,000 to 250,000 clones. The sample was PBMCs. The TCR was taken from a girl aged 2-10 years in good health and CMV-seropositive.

CDR3 protein: CASRGGAEQYF. The CDR3, as DNA: TGTGCCAGCAGAGGAGGGGCCGAGCAGTACTTC. The genes are TRBV6-1 and TRBJ2-7, with a possible D match to TRBD2 (6 bases). The length of the CDR3 is 11 residues. The germline gives CDR1 MNHNS, CDR2 SASEGT. V was trimmed by 6 bases and J by 6 bases, leaving 9 bases between them.